Presented here are 30 T cell receptor beta chains from one specimen sequenced in a study of shared clonotypes between healthy human individuals. Clones were sequenced by immunoSEQ multiplex PCR, and TCRdb holds only the in-frame ones, with some missing. The sample consists of some 2.3 million clones, about 92% of them appearing once. Sequenced sample: naive CD4+ T cells from PBMCs. Sample subset: CD45RA+ positively selected. The source of these receptors is a man aged 18 to 30 in good health. Some clones in this sample may be carry-over from other donors' samples.

For the CDR3, the DNA is TGCGCCAGCAGTGAGTTTCCCCCCCTTTTCAGGGGAGTTGGTGGCTACACCTTC. Translating it yields CASSEFPPLFRGVGGYTF. V and J are TRBV10-1 and TRBJ1-2; D is possibly TRBD1 (6 bases). The germline V gene encodes CDR1 WNHNN and CDR2 SYGVQD (reference sequence). CDR3 length equals 18 residues. Trimming cost V 1 base and J 7 bases, with 25 bases left between them.

V gene TRBV14 combines with J gene TRBJ2-7; D not certain. This CDR3 contains 14 residues. Trimming cost V 1 base and J 4 bases, with 11 bases left between them. From germline, CDR1 is SGHDN and CDR2 FVKESK. The CDR3 region is CASSQGGREYEQYF. CDR3 coding DNA: TGTGCCAGCAGCCAAGGCGGCCGAGAGTACGAGCAGTACTTC.

The chain combines TRBV25-1 with TRBJ2-5; TRBD1 aligns across 9 bases. The V and J ends lost 1 base and 5 bases, in that order; junction bases with no gene match: 8. There are 16 residues in the CDR3. Germline CDR1 MGHDK, CDR2 SYGVNS. The CDR3 spells CASSESPDRGVETQYF. In DNA, the CDR3 is TGTGCCAGCAGTGAATCCCCGGACAGGGGCGTGGAGACCCAGTACTTC.

The rearrangement joins TRBV5-1 to TRBJ1-1, with 9 bases matching TRBD1. V lost 5 bases and J lost 1; bases outside the gene matches: 9. The germline CDR1 and CDR2 sequences are SGHRS and YFSETQ. This CDR3 has 16 amino acids. The CDR3: CASSNTGGGANTEAFF. The DNA of the CDR3 is TGCGCCAGCAGTAATACAGGGGGCGGTGCGAACACTGAAGCTTTCTTT.

The V and J genes are TRBV9 and TRBJ2-5; tentatively, D is TRBD2 (6 bases). The CDR3 consists of 15 residues. Germline-derived CDR1 and CDR2 are SGDLS and YYNGEE. The V end was cut by 2 bases, the J end by 5 bases, with 16 bases between. The CDR3 protein is CASSVRAGTPETQYF. Here the CDR3 DNA reads TGTGCCAGCAGCGTCCGAGCGGGTACCCCGGAGACCCAGTACTTC.

The chain couples TRBV18 to TRBJ2-3; tentative D call: TRBD2 (5 bases). Germline V gene data show CDR1 as KGHSH and CDR2 as LQKENI. There are 15 residues in the CDR3. Trimming pared 3 bases from V and 4 bases from J, leaving 14 bases between. CDR3 region: CASSPSLAGADTQYF. The CDR3 DNA follows: TGTGCCAGCTCACCTTCTCTGGCGGGTGCAGATACGCAGTATTTT.

The rearrangement links TRBV2 to TRBJ2-2; no clear D. Between the trimmed V and J ends, which lost 7 bases and 0 bases, there was a span of 18 bases. CDR3 length equals 17 residues. Germline lookup yields CDR1 SNHLY and CDR2 FYNNEI. The CDR3 protein is CASIIPGVTANTGELFF. The CDR3 coding sequence is TGTGCCAGCATTATCCCTGGAGTAACCGCGAACACCGGGGAGCTGTTTTTT.

The chain links TRBV28 to TRBJ2-7; D is undetermined. CDR1 MDHEN and CDR2 SYDVKM come from the germline V gene. This CDR3 has 14 amino acids. Trimming pared 6 bases from V and 0 bases from J, leaving 12 bases between. Here the CDR3 reads CASRPWTDSYEQYF. As DNA, the CDR3 is TGTGCCAGCAGGCCATGGACGGACTCCTACGAGCAGTACTTC.

Details on this clone: Within the sample, other DNA sequences also encode this same CDR3. CDR3 sequence reads: CASSLLAGVGEQYF. In DNA, the CDR3 is TGCGCCAGCAGCTTGCTTGCGGGAGTGGGCGAGCAGTACTTC. The rearrangement links TRBV5-1 to TRBJ2-7; 7 bases map to TRBD2. Germline values: CDR1 SGHRS, CDR2 YFSETQ. V lost 1 base, J lost 6 bases, and 7 bases stayed unmatched. This CDR3 spans 14 amino acids.

The chain couples TRBV5-1 to TRBJ2-7; D remains ambiguous. Deletions cut 4 bases from V and 6 bases from J, with 14 bases between. The CDR3 has 13 amino acids. Germline V CDR1 and CDR2: SGHRS, YFSETQ. This CDR3 is CASSNLPRPEQYF. In nucleotides, the CDR3 is TGCGCCAGCAGCAACCTGCCTCGCCCCGAGCAGTACTTC.

The chain employs TRBV5-5 and TRBJ2-5; a weak D match, TRBD1 (6 bases). Germline V CDR1 and CDR2: SGHKS, YYEKEE (reference sequence). The CDR3 is made up of 13 amino acids. V lost 5 bases and J lost 5, with 13 bases in between. CDR3 sequence reads: CASSWTAYETQYF. CDR3 in DNA: TGTGCCAGCAGTTGGACAGCTTACGAGACCCAGTACTTC.

The chain combines TRBV28 with TRBJ1-4, with 7 positions matching TRBD1. The CDR3 is made up of 16 amino acids. Germline trimming cut 6 bases from V and 0 bases from J; bases unmatched to any gene: 7. CDR1 MDHEN and CDR2 SYDVKM come from the germline V gene. The chain's CDR3 is CASRTGKAATNEKLFF. Here the CDR3 DNA reads TGTGCCAGCAGGACAGGGAAGGCGGCAACTAATGAAAAACTGTTTTTT.

The chain has TRBV5-1 and TRBJ1-1; D uncertain. The V gene lost 1 base and the J gene lost 4 bases, with 11 bases spanning the gap. The CDR3 contains 14 residues. The V gene's germline CDR1 is SGHRS and CDR2 YFSETQ. CDR3 in DNA: TGCGCCAGCAGCTTGACGGAAGGGAGCACTGAAGCTTTCTTT. This sequence encodes CASSLTEGSTEAFF.

The chain joins TRBV4-1 to TRBJ2-3, with D possibly being TRBD2 (5 bases). The ends were cut back, 0 bases at V and 12 bases at J, with 16 bases in the middle. The germline gives CDR1 MGHRA, CDR2 YSYEKL. The CDR3 is made up of 14 amino acids. CDR3 residues: CASSQEVLAAAQYF. In DNA form, the CDR3 reads TGCGCCAGCAGCCAAGAAGTTCTAGCCGCAGCCCAGTATTTT.

The chain links TRBV7-8 to TRBJ1-2, with 10 positions matching TRBD1. With V trimmed by 5 bases and J by 4 bases, 7 bases remained unmatched. CDR1 is SGHVS, CDR2 FQNEAQ, per germline. The CDR3 totals 15 residues. In DNA, the CDR3 is TGTGCCAGCAGCCCGGGGACAGGGGTCATCTATGGCTACACCTTC. This encodes CASSPGTGVIYGYTF.

The rearrangement joins TRBV6-5 to TRBJ1-4; D unresolved. This CDR3 is 13 amino acids long. Germline lookup yields CDR1 MNHEY and CDR2 SVGAGI. V shed 8 bases and J shed 10 bases, with 17 bases lying between them. The CDR3 sequence: CASRGLGFGKLFF. DNA for the CDR3: TGTGCCAGCCGCGGCTTGGGGTTTGGAAAACTGTTTTTT.

The gene calls are TRBV27 and TRBJ2-4, with a weak D call TRBD2 (5 bases). The ends were cut back, 1 base at V and 3 bases at J, with 13 bases in the middle. The length of the CDR3 is 16 residues. Germline CDR1 is MNHEY and CDR2 is SMNVEV (reference sequence). CDR3: CASSLFGLVGKNIQYF. The CDR3 bases are TGTGCCAGCAGTTTATTCGGACTCGTGGGCAAAAACATTCAGTACTTC.

A remark on this clone: Other DNA sequences from this sample encode an identical CDR3 as well. The chain has TRBV5-1 and TRBJ1-5; weak D call: TRBD1 (6 bases). This CDR3 contains 14 residues. The V end was cut by 7 bases, the J end by 1 base, with 12 bases between. Germline CDR1 is SGHRS and CDR2 is YFSETQ. The DNA for the CDR3 is TGCGCCAGCTCGAAGGGGGACAGCAATCAGCCCCAGCATTTT. Its protein is CASSKGDSNQPQHF.

CDR3 sequence (DNA): TGTGCCAGCAGCGGACAGGGGCTAAGCTCCTACGAGCAGTACTTC. This codes for CASSGQGLSSYEQYF. The chain couples TRBV5-4 to TRBJ2-7; 9 nucleotides match TRBD1. The CDR3 is 15 amino acids. Germline CDR1 reads SGHNT; CDR2 reads YYREEE (reference sequence). V lost 4 bases to trimming and J lost 0 bases; unmatched junction nucleotides: 5.

This chain joins TRBV7-5 and TRBJ2-3; TRBD2 was called by the table and not checked on the DNA. TRBV7-5 is a documented pseudogene. CDR3 length: 17 amino acids. The DNA for the CDR3 is TGTGCCAGAAGCTTAAGGGGACTAGCGAGATCATCCTATACGCAGTATTTT. It codes for CARSLRGLARSSYTQYF.

DNA for the CDR3: TGTGCCAGCGGCCCGTGGACTACTTACGAGCAGTACTTC. As protein: CASGPWTTYEQYF. J is TRBJ2-7 and V is TRBV28; weak D call: TRBD2 (6 bases). Per the germline V gene, CDR1 is MDHEN and CDR2 is SYDVKM. CDR3 length: 13 residues. Trimming shortened V by 8 bases and J by 4 bases, and 15 bases separated the two germline ends.

The V call is TRBV6-5, the J call TRBJ2-5; 10 nucleotides line up with TRBD2. The CDR3 has 16 amino acids. V was clipped by 0 bases and J by 2 bases; unmatched bases: 3. Per the germline V gene, CDR1 is MNHEY and CDR2 is SVGAGI. CDR3 protein: CASSYSRTSGQETQYF. CDR3 nucleotides: TGTGCCAGCAGTTACTCCAGGACTAGCGGTCAAGAGACCCAGTACTTC.

This clone was seen only once. V usage is TRBV6-1 and J usage is TRBJ1-1; the D is unclear. CDR1 and CDR2 from the germline V gene are MNHNS and SASEGT. The V gene lost 2 bases and the J gene lost 2 bases, with 6 bases spanning the gap. This CDR3 region has 13 residues. In DNA, the CDR3 is TGTGCCAGCAGTGAAAGGATTAACACTGAAGCTTTCTTT. It translates to CASSERINTEAFF.

This clone was picked up one time. The V gene is TRBV15, the J gene TRBJ2-1, with D possibly TRBD2 on 5 matching bases. Trimming pared 0 bases from V and 2 bases from J, leaving 11 bases between. CDR1 and CDR2 from the germline V gene are LNHNV and YYDKDF (reference sequence). The CDR3 covers 16 residues. This CDR3 is CATSRDWEIPYNEQFF. For the CDR3, the DNA is TGTGCCACCAGCAGAGATTGGGAGATCCCCTACAATGAGCAGTTCTTC.

This chain joins TRBV21-1 and TRBJ2-7; no DNA check was done on the table's D call, TRBD1. TRBV21-1 is a pseudogene locus. This CDR3 is 14 amino acids long. CDR3 amino acids: CASNATGSHYEQYF. The CDR3 DNA is TGTGCCAGCAACGCGACAGGTTCTCACTACGAGCAGTACTTC.

The chain carries TRBV6-1 and TRBJ2-1; D is possibly TRBD1 (6 bases). The CDR3 has 16 residues. CDR1 and CDR2 from the germline V gene are MNHNS and SASEGT. Trimming shortened V by 4 bases and J by 0 bases, and 13 bases separated the two germline ends. CDR3 DNA sequence: TGTGCCAGCAGTGGCCGGGACATCCGCTCCTACAATGAGCAGTTCTTC. Its translation: CASSGRDIRSYNEQFF.

This chain connects TRBV28 to TRBJ2-7, with D possibly matching TRBD2 (6 bases). Germline CDR1 is MDHEN and CDR2 is SYDVKM. V was shortened by 4 bases and J by 2 bases, with 9 bases between the two germline ends. This CDR3 is 13 amino acids long. This CDR3 reads CASSWEEPYEQYF. The CDR3 DNA sequence: TGTGCCAGCAGTTGGGAGGAGCCCTACGAGCAGTACTTC.

The CDR3 DNA reads as TGCGCCAGCAGCTTGCTGGGCGCTAGTAATGAAAAACTGTTTTTT. It specifies CASSLLGASNEKLFF. This chain uses TRBV5-1 with TRBJ1-4; D remains ambiguous. The CDR3 spans 15 residues. In germline, CDR1 is SGHRS, CDR2 YFSETQ. The germline V and J ends were trimmed by 1 base and 4 bases, with 11 bases remaining between them.

The gene calls are TRBV9 and TRBJ1-3; D remains ambiguous. There are 14 residues in the CDR3. V lost 5 bases to trimming and J lost 0 bases, with 9 bases between them. Germline CDR1 reads SGDLS; CDR2 reads YYNGEE. CDR3 in DNA: TGTGCCAGCAGTCCCGGGTACTCTGGAAACACCATATATTTT. It translates to CASSPGYSGNTIYF.

V usage is TRBV6-1 and J usage is TRBJ1-1; tentatively, D is TRBD1 (5 bases). The V end was cut by 3 bases, the J end by 5 bases, with 13 bases between. Germline V lookup: CDR1 MNHNS, CDR2 SASEGT. This CDR3 is built from 14 residues. CDR3 in DNA: TGTGCCAGCAGTGACAATCAGGGAGGGACTGAAGCTTTCTTT. It codes for CASSDNQGGTEAFF.